This note documents a single T cell receptor (beta chain) sequence. The sample is drawn from a study of control samples from healthy donors and cancer patients. Using immunoSEQ multiplex PCR, the repertoire was profiled, and TCRdb retains in-frame clones only, with some absent. The sample yields around 170,000 clones, approximately 90% seen once. Trimming removed 6 bases from V and 0 bases from J; junction bases left unmatched: 10. The CDR3 sequence is 17 residues long. Germline CDR1 is SEHNR and CDR2 is FQNEAQ (reference sequence). The sequencing sample was made of blood. The receptor comes from a man aged 25-45 years in good health. V is TRBV7-9 and J is TRBJ2-2, with TRBD2 matching 7 bases. The DNA of the CDR3 is TGTGCCAGCAGTCCTCCGGGACTACTAGCGAACACCGGGGAGCTGTTTTTT. The encoded protein is CASSPPGLLANTGELFF.